This T cell receptor (beta chain) was recovered during a study of cytomegalovirus exposure and HLA in healthy donors. Study context: Unique TCR beta sequences numbering about 100 million came from around 180 million T cells in an earlier analysis. Study-level findings and limits: 164 TCR beta chains were listed as cytomegalovirus-associated. Links to common viral pathogens appeared, in a later analysis, for several of the most significant clusters.

PCR used 60 Vbeta primers and 13 Jbeta primers. Method: immunoSEQ multiplex PCR; TCRdb's copy keeps in-frame clones and lacks some. The table has roughly 100,000 clones, roughly 15% seen once; the top ten hold around 0.86%. For this clone: Its antigen is unidentified.

The V end was cut by 7 bases, the J end by 2 bases, with 12 bases between. This CDR3 has 15 residues. Germline CDR1 reads MNHEY; CDR2 reads SVGAGI. The clonotype comes from a female donor in good health and CMV-seronegative. The sequenced sample was PBMCs. The J gene is TRBJ2-6, the V gene TRBV6-5, with D tentatively TRBD2 (5 bases). The CDR3 DNA sequence: TGTGCCAGCACCCAGAGGGTAGCTGGGGCCAACGTCCTGACTTTC. It codes for CASTQRVAGANVLTF.